This T cell receptor beta chain was captured in a study of PD-1 blockade in classical Hodgkin lymphoma. Looking at the study overall: With a 2-week interval, patients received intravenous nivolumab at 3 mg/kg. Findings and caveats of the study: In newly diagnosed patients, baseline TCR diversity was reportedly below that of healthy donors. CD4+ TCR diversity rose significantly by C4D1, and CD8+ TCR diversity did not.

Note on this clone: Antigen unknown.

The CDR3 extends over 18 amino acids. Germline V gene data show CDR1 as MGHRA and CDR2 as YSYEKL. V was shortened by 0 bases and J by 6 bases, with 24 bases between the two germline ends. In every patient, relapse followed autologous stem cell transplantation, while exposure to brentuximab vedotin differed. Complete response, partial response or progressive disease were the best responses. TCRdb's copy holds only in-frame clones and misses some; the assay was immunoSEQ multiplex PCR. The table includes tens of thousands of clones, less than 85% detected once. The receptor was derived from a human donor with classical Hodgkin lymphoma. Source: peripheral blood mononuclear cells (PBMCs), taken before the second cycle of nivolumab. The chain recombines TRBV4-1 with TRBJ2-7; weak D call: TRBD1 (5 bases). The CDR3 is CASSQDLLANLGHSEQYF. The CDR3, as DNA: TGCGCCAGCAGCCAAGATCTTTTGGCTAATTTGGGGCATTCCGAGCAGTACTTC.